Listed here are 4 T cell receptor beta chains from one sample, sequenced in a study of blood T cell repertoires in COVID-19. Here immunoSEQ multiplex PCR was the method, and the copy in TCRdb shows in-frame clones only, minus some. This table has about 54,000 clones, roughly 84% appearing once. The sequencing sample was made of peripheral blood. Receptors were obtained from a man aged 50-59 years with active COVID-19.

In its sample, this clone was seen once. The junction does not match germline at one end; this may be a read error. The chain uses TRBV2 and TRBJ2-7; 10 bases align to TRBD1. From germline, CDR1 is SNHLY and CDR2 FYNNEI. The CDR3 covers 12 residues. CDR3 loop: CASSEELGQGIF. CDR3 DNA: TGTGCCAGCAGTGAGGAGTTGGGACAGGGGATCTTC. Full variable domain (missing parts from reference TRBV2 and TRBJ2-7): EPEVTQTPSHQVTQMGQEVILRCVPISNHLYFYWYRQILGQKVEFLVSFYNNEISEKSEIFDDQFSVERPDGSNFTLKIRSTKLEDSAMYFCASSEELGQGIFGPGTRLTVT.

The chain couples TRBV30 to TRBJ2-3, with a possible D match to TRBD2 (6 bases). Trimming took 0 bases from V and 5 from J, leaving 12 bases between them. This CDR3 contains 14 residues. Germline lookup yields CDR1 GTSNPN and CDR2 SVGIG (reference sequence). CDR3 sequence (DNA): TGTGCCTGGAGTGTTGGGGGGATGGGAGATACGCAGTATTTT. Translating gives CAWSVGGMGDTQYF.

The V gene is TRBV3-1 (or the pseudogene TRBV3-2), the J gene TRBJ1-1; D unresolved. The germline gives CDR1 LGHDT, CDR2 YNNKEL (reference sequence). V lost 0 bases, J lost 2 bases, and 13 bases lay in between. The CDR3 consists of 16 residues. CDR3 amino acids: CASSQDTKAANTEAFF. The CDR3 DNA follows: TGTGCCAGCAGCCAAGATACGAAAGCGGCAAACACTGAAGCTTTCTTT.

The chain has TRBV6-2 or TRBV6-3 and TRBJ2-5; 8 positions match TRBD1. This CDR3 has 16 amino acids. Trimming cost V 2 bases and J 5 bases; bases outside gene matches: 10. Germline V gene lookup returns CDR1 MNHEY and CDR2 SVGEGT. CDR3 sequence (DNA): TGTGCCAGCAGTTACGCAAACTCAGGGGGCCAGGAGACCCAGTACTTC. This translates into CASSYANSGGQETQYF.